Following are 11 T cell receptor beta chains from one sample sequenced in a study of control samples from healthy donors and cancer patients. Produced via immunoSEQ multiplex PCR; TCRdb's table is partial and in-frame only. The table includes some 150,000 clones, nearly 95% detected once. Specimen: blood. The receptors come from a man aged 45-60 years in good health.

This chain's CDR3 is CASSYGQLTHEQYF. For the CDR3, the DNA is TGCGCCAGCAGCTACGGACAGTTAACCCACGAGCAGTACTTC. The chain uses TRBV5-1 and TRBJ2-7, with D possibly TRBD1 on 6 matching bases. The germline V and J ends were trimmed by 3 bases and 5 bases, with 15 bases remaining between them. Per the germline V gene, CDR1 is SGHRS and CDR2 is YFSETQ. The CDR3 sequence is 14 residues long.

Points on this clone: The junction differs from germline at one of its ends, possibly a read error. The rearrangement links TRBV11-2 to TRBJ2-7, with TRBD2 matching 9 bases. The germline CDR1 and CDR2 sequences are SGHAT and FQNNGV. The CDR3 is made up of 13 amino acids. The CDR3 is CASSLAGVGEQYF. For the CDR3, the DNA is TGTGCCAGCAGTTTAGCGGGAGTCGGCGAGCAGTACTTC. The full variable domain, completed using reference TRBV11-2 and TRBJ2-7, is EAGVAQSPRYKIIEKRQSVAFWCNPISGHATLYWYQQILGQGPKLLIQFQNNGVVDDSQLPKDRFSAERLKGVDSTLKIQPAKLEDSAVYLCASSLAGVGEQYFGPGTRLTVT.

The rearrangement uses TRBV5-6 and TRBJ2-3; D assignment may be TRBD1 or TRBD2 (7 bases each). The CDR3 consists of 17 residues. Trimming took 3 bases from V and 2 from J, leaving 19 bases between them. Germline CDR1 is SGHDT and CDR2 is YYEEEE. CDR3 in amino acids: CASSSLNRGLYTDTQYF. CDR3 nucleotide sequence: TGTGCCAGCAGCTCGCTTAACAGGGGACTATACACAGATACGCAGTATTTT.

The chain employs TRBV27 and TRBJ1-6, with D possibly TRBD1 on 6 matching bases. V was shortened by 2 bases and J by 3 bases, with 8 bases between the two germline ends. The CDR3 consists of 15 residues. Germline CDR1 and CDR2: MNHEY and SMNVEV (reference sequence). CDR3 DNA sequence: TGTGCCAGCAGTTTAGGACAGAGCTATAATTCACCCCTCCACTTT. Translated, it gives CASSLGQSYNSPLHF.

The chain has TRBV28 and TRBJ1-5; 9 bases map to TRBD1. Germline V lookup: CDR1 MDHEN, CDR2 SYDVKM. The CDR3 spans 15 residues. V lost 5 bases, J lost 7 bases, and 9 bases stayed unmatched. The CDR3 is CASSRNDRGRQPQHF. CDR3 DNA sequence: TGTGCCAGCAGTCGAAACGACAGGGGGAGGCAGCCCCAGCATTTT.

The chain is built from TRBV19 and TRBJ2-7; TRBD1 agrees at 10 bases. The germline gives CDR1 LNHDA, CDR2 SQIVND (reference sequence). The CDR3 covers 16 residues. Losses at the gene ends were 4 bases for V and 3 bases for J; bases not matched to a gene: 9. The CDR3 DNA follows: TGTGCCAGTAGTAAGACAGACAGGGGGCTGTACTACGAGCAGTACTTC. It is translated as CASSKTDRGLYYEQYF.

The chain combines TRBV5-1 with TRBJ1-3; D is ambiguous. Germline V gene lookup returns CDR1 SGHRS and CDR2 YFSETQ. The V end was cut by 7 bases, the J end by 0 bases, with 5 bases between. CDR3 length: 12 residues. DNA of the CDR3: TGCGCCAGCGGGATCTCTGGAAACACCATATATTTT. Its protein product is CASGISGNTIYF.

This sequence joins TRBV11-2 and TRBJ1-3, with a tentative D call TRBD1 (5 bases). V lost 4 bases, J lost 0 bases, and 16 bases lay in between. Germline CDR1 and CDR2: SGHAT and FQNNGV. The CDR3 contains 17 residues. DNA for the CDR3: TGTGCCAGCAGCTCTCCGGGACGTTACAGCTCTGGAAACACCATATATTTT. Protein: CASSSPGRYSSGNTIYF.

V and J are TRBV5-1 and TRBJ2-7; no clear D. The CDR3 contains 13 residues. CDR1 SGHRS and CDR2 YFSETQ come from the germline V gene. Trimming took off 4 bases at V and 3 bases at J, with 11 bases between the two ends. CDR3 residues: CASSPLGSYEQYF. CDR3 sequence (DNA): TGCGCCAGCAGCCCCCTTGGAAGCTACGAGCAGTACTTC. Drawing the rest from reference TRBV5-1 and TRBJ2-7, the complete variable domain is KAGVTQTPRYLIKTRGQQVTLSCSPISGHRSVSWYQQTPGQGLQFLFEYFSETQRNKGNFPGRFSGRQFSNSRSEMNVSTLELGDSALYLCASSPLGSYEQYFGPGTRLTVT.

The chain is built from TRBV19 and TRBJ2-1, with 8 bases that match TRBD2. With 7 bases clipped from V and 5 bases from J, the junction kept 16 bases outside the gene matches. This CDR3 has 17 residues. CDR1 is LNHDA, CDR2 SQIVND, per germline (reference sequence). The CDR3: CASTRFLRAGGDNEQFF. The CDR3 DNA reads as TGTGCCAGTACCAGATTTCTCCGGGCCGGGGGGGACAATGAGCAGTTCTTC.

The rearrangement uses TRBV27 and TRBJ1-5; TRBD1 might be the D (5 bases). V shed 1 base and J shed 0 bases, with 13 bases lying between them. The CDR3 has 17 amino acids. Germline-derived CDR1 and CDR2 are MNHEY and SMNVEV (reference sequence). The CDR3 bases are TGTGCCAGCAGTTTATTGGGGGGTCGTAGTAGCAATCAGCCCCAGCATTTT. Protein sequence: CASSLLGGRSSNQPQHF.